The 11 T cell receptor beta chains listed next were all sequenced from one sample in a study of blood T cell repertoires in COVID-19. Assay: immunoSEQ multiplex PCR; the TCRdb copy retains only in-frame clones and omits some. The sample lists around 50,000 clones; around 80% were seen once. Sequenced input: peripheral blood. The receptors here all came from a human donor in a cohort sampled during active COVID-19.

This clone occurred a few times. The chain is built from TRBV12-3 or TRBV12-4 and TRBJ1-2; TRBD1 agrees at 7 bases. With 6 bases clipped from V and 4 bases from J, the junction kept 5 bases outside the gene matches. This CDR3 comprises 13 residues. The CDR3 coding sequence is TGTGCCAGCAGGCCTGACAGGGCCTATGGCTACACCTTC. It specifies CASRPDRAYGYTF.

This clone was found many times. The chain carries TRBV18 and TRBJ1-5; the D gene is possibly TRBD1 (6 bases). CDR3 size: 14 residues. Germline V gives CDR1 KGHSH, CDR2 LQKENI. Between the trimmed V and J ends, which lost 6 bases and 3 bases, there was a span of 12 bases. The CDR3 is CASSLGQSNQPQHF. CDR3 in DNA: TGTGCCAGCTCGCTAGGACAGTCCAATCAGCCCCAGCATTTT.

V usage is TRBV19 and J usage is TRBJ2-1; D not certain. CDR3 size: 17 residues. Germline CDR1 and CDR2: LNHDA and SQIVND (reference sequence). Trimming took 7 bases from V and 0 from J, leaving 19 bases between them. The CDR3 here is CASTHFGLVSSYNEQFF. In DNA, the CDR3 is TGTGCCAGTACCCACTTTGGGCTCGTTAGCTCCTACAATGAGCAGTTCTTC.

The chain links TRBV5-1 to TRBJ2-5; TRBD1 agrees at 11 bases. With 1 base clipped from V and 4 bases from J, the junction kept 6 bases outside the gene matches. Germline V gene sequence: CDR1 SGHRS, CDR2 YFSETQ. The CDR3 has 16 amino acids. The CDR3 region is CASSLRTGGQGETQYF. The CDR3 nucleotides are TGCGCCAGCAGCTTGAGGACAGGGGGCCAGGGAGAGACCCAGTACTTC. Based on the CDR3 plus reference TRBV5-1 and TRBJ2-5, the full variable domain is KAGVTQTPRYLIKTRGQQVTLSCSPISGHRSVSWYQQTPGQGLQFLFEYFSETQRNKGNFPGRFSGRQFSNSRSEMNVSTLELGDSALYLCASSLRTGGQGETQYFGPGTRLLVL.

In its sample, this clone was seen once. The rearrangement joins TRBV20-1 to TRBJ1-4; possible D gene TRBD1, 5 bases. Germline lookup yields CDR1 DFQATT and CDR2 SNEGSKA (reference sequence). The CDR3 sequence is 12 residues long. V lost 3 bases, J lost 8 bases, and 10 bases lay in between. The CDR3 spells CSASRGGEKLFF. DNA of the CDR3: TGCAGTGCTAGTAGGGGTGGGGAAAAACTGTTTTTT.

This chain uses TRBV5-1 with TRBJ1-4; TRBD1 might be the D (5 bases). This CDR3 has 17 residues. Trimming removed 1 base at V and 2 bases at J, with 15 bases between. From germline, CDR1 is SGHRS and CDR2 YFSETQ. CDR3: CASSLNFGGTTNEKLFF. CDR3 coding DNA: TGCGCCAGCAGCTTGAATTTCGGGGGGACGACTAATGAAAAACTGTTTTTT.

The chain has TRBV7-2 and TRBJ1-1; D is unresolved. The CDR3 runs to 13 residues. CDR1 is SGHTA and CDR2 is FQGNSA in the germline V gene. V was shortened by 6 bases and J by 1 base, with 9 bases between the two germline ends. The CDR3 region is CASRPAENTEAFF. The CDR3 DNA reads as TGTGCCAGCAGACCGGCGGAGAACACTGAAGCTTTCTTT.

J is TRBJ2-1 and V is TRBV10-1; 8 bases match TRBD2. The CDR3 is 17 amino acids. Per germline, CDR1 WNHNN and CDR2 SYGVQD (reference sequence). V lost 1 base to trimming and J lost 10 bases; unmatched junction nucleotides: 15. CDR3 in amino acids: CASSEWVSGIVNIEQFF. CDR3 bases: TGCGCCAGCAGTGAGTGGGTTAGCGGGATTGTAAACATCGAGCAGTTCTTC.

This clone has a handful of counts. The chain has TRBV7-8 and TRBJ2-1; TRBD1 is a possible D gene (6 bases). CDR1 is SGHVS and CDR2 is FQNEAQ in the germline V gene. The CDR3 has 15 amino acids. Trimming took 4 bases from V and 3 from J, leaving 13 bases between them. CDR3 sequence (DNA): TGTGCCAGCAGCTCCGGACAGACCCACTACAATGAGCAGTTCTTC. Protein: CASSSGQTHYNEQFF.

The rearrangement links TRBV7-8 to TRBJ1-1, with TRBD1 matching over 7 bases. Germline lookup yields CDR1 SGHVS and CDR2 FQNEAQ. The CDR3 has 15 amino acids. V gave up 5 bases and J gave up 0 bases; unmatched junction bases: 6. DNA for the CDR3: TGTGCCAGCAGCGCCCGGGACAGCTTGAACACTGAAGCTTTCTTT. It is translated as CASSARDSLNTEAFF.

This chain links TRBV27 with TRBJ1-4; 8 bases fit TRBD1. CDR1 MNHEY and CDR2 SMNVEV come from the germline V gene (reference sequence). The V segment lost 3 bases and the J segment 7 bases; nucleotides outside the gene matches: 4. The CDR3 extends over 14 amino acids. The DNA for the CDR3 is TGTGCCAGCAGTTTGGCAGGGGGCTTTGAAAAACTGTTTTTT. It yields the protein CASSLAGGFEKLFF.